This entry lists 27 T cell receptor beta chains sequenced from one sample in a study of monozygotic twins with inflammatory bowel disease. TCRdb reworked the 5' RACE reads into one entry per CDR3 protein, no DNA. Reported are about 160,000 distinct CDR3 sequences; the ten largest clones contain roughly 2.6%. The sequenced material came from blood. These receptor sequences come from a human donor with ulcerative colitis or Crohn's disease, or a healthy co-twin of an affected twin (not recorded which).

This chain joins TRBV5-1 and TRBJ2-1; TCRdb gives TRBD2 as the D gene, but with no DNA this cannot be confirmed. Per the germline V gene, CDR1 is SGHRS and CDR2 is YFSETQ. The CDR3 covers 16 residues. The CDR3 spells CASSLGAGESYNEQFF.

The chain combines TRBV20-1 with TRBJ2-3. This CDR3 has 13 residues. Germline-derived CDR1 and CDR2 are DFQATT and SNEGSKA (reference sequence). The CDR3: CSAIGPSTDTQYF.

The chain has TRBV7-6 and TRBJ2-5; TCRdb's D gene call, TRBD1, goes unchecked for lack of DNA. Germline V gene lookup returns CDR1 SGHVS and CDR2 FNYEAQ. The CDR3 totals 13 residues. CDR3 residues: CASSLGQKETQYF.

The V call is TRBV7-2, the J call TRBJ1-4; TCRdb reports TRBD1, a call that lacks DNA to check it against. The CDR3 is made up of 15 amino acids. Germline V gene lookup returns CDR1 SGHTA and CDR2 FQGNSA. CDR3 amino acids: CASRRTGGAGEKLFF. The full variable domain, rest sourced from reference TRBV7-2 and TRBJ1-4, is GAGVSQSPSNKVTEKGKDVELRCDPISGHTALYWYRQSLGQGLEFLIYFQGNSAPDKSGLPSDRFSAERTGGSVSTLTIQRTQQEDSAVYLCASRRTGGAGEKLFFGSGTQLSVL.

This chain links TRBV7-8 with TRBJ2-7; TCRdb picks TRBD2, but there is no DNA to check that call. The CDR3 consists of 16 residues. Germline CDR1 and CDR2: SGHVS and FQNEAQ. The CDR3 here is CASSSQLAGSTYEQYF.

The chain links TRBV4-3 to TRBJ2-1. The CDR3 runs 14 residues. Germline-derived CDR1 and CDR2 are LGHNA and YSLEER. CDR3 sequence: CASSRIGSSAEQFF.

CDR3 amino acids: CAIRNLGQGNTGELFF. V and J are TRBV10-3 and TRBJ2-2; without DNA, the TCRdb call of TRBD1 cannot be checked. This CDR3 has 16 amino acids. Germline CDR1 ENHRY, CDR2 SYGVKD.

The chain couples TRBV5-1 to TRBJ2-3; TCRdb names TRBD2, which stays unverified in the absence of DNA. Germline V CDR1 and CDR2: SGHRS, YFSETQ. This CDR3 contains 16 residues. CDR3 sequence reads: CASSLDAGGATDTQYF.

The chain employs TRBV15 and TRBJ2-7; TCRdb calls TRBD1, which cannot be checked without DNA. Germline V CDR1 and CDR2: LNHNV, YYDKDF (reference sequence). This CDR3 spans 16 amino acids. CDR3 amino acids: CATSRDLLRGRGEQYF.

The chain couples TRBV5-1 to TRBJ1-2; TCRdb proposes TRBD1, but this gene call is untestable without DNA. The CDR3 sequence is 13 residues long. Germline CDR1 is SGHRS and CDR2 is YFSETQ. The CDR3 region is CASSHRDRGGYTF.

V usage is TRBV20-1 and J usage is TRBJ2-1; TCRdb reports TRBD2, a call that lacks DNA to check it against. CDR1 DFQATT and CDR2 SNEGSKA come from the germline V gene (reference sequence). The CDR3 is 16 amino acids. The CDR3 loop reads CSARDPAGGYNNEQFF.

The rearrangement uses TRBV7-2 and TRBJ1-5; TCRdb proposes TRBD1, but this gene call is untestable without DNA. This CDR3 contains 14 residues. Germline CDR1 is SGHTA and CDR2 is FQGNSA. Here the CDR3 reads CASSLRRGDQPQHF.

The V and J genes are TRBV29-1 and TRBJ1-1; TCRdb picks TRBD1, but there is no DNA to check that call. The CDR3 has 13 amino acids. Germline V gene sequence: CDR1 SQVTM, CDR2 ANQGSEA. CDR3: CSVEDTLSPEAFF.

The chain employs TRBV6-6 and TRBJ2-7; the D call from TCRdb, TRBD1, cannot be confirmed without DNA. The germline V gene has CDR1 MNHNY and CDR2 SVGAGI (reference sequence). CDR3 length: 11 amino acids. The CDR3 loop reads CASRDTYEQYF.

The rearrangement links TRBV5-4 to TRBJ1-1; TCRdb's D call, TRBD1, is unchecked because there is no DNA. CDR1 and CDR2 from the germline V gene are SGHNT and YYREEE (reference sequence). The length of the CDR3 is 15 residues. The CDR3 sequence: CASSPTGQLNTEAFF.

CDR3 amino acids: CASSPEDRGEPLETQYF. The V gene is TRBV7-9, the J gene TRBJ2-5; TCRdb lists TRBD1, though no DNA is available to test this call. The CDR3 has 17 amino acids. Germline values: CDR1 SEHNR, CDR2 FQNEAQ (reference sequence).

J is TRBJ1-1 and V is TRBV20-1. The CDR3 length is 12 residues. Germline V gene sequence: CDR1 DFQATT, CDR2 SNEGSKA (reference sequence). The CDR3 is CSARQILTEAFF.

V is TRBV4-3 and J is TRBJ1-6. Germline lookup yields CDR1 LGHNA and CDR2 YSLEER. The CDR3 is 15 residues long. The CDR3 sequence is CASSQDQGVGSPLHF.

V gene TRBV19 combines with J gene TRBJ1-1. There are 13 residues in the CDR3. Per the germline V gene, CDR1 is LNHDA and CDR2 is SQIVND (reference sequence). The CDR3: CASSPRDLPGAFF.

The chain couples TRBV20-1 to TRBJ2-7; TCRdb selects TRBD1, and the lack of DNA leaves this call unchecked. Germline V CDR1 and CDR2: DFQATT, SNEGSKA (reference sequence). This CDR3 spans 14 amino acids. The CDR3 loop is CSAATGELLREQYF.

The V call is TRBV19, the J call TRBJ2-1. CDR1 LNHDA and CDR2 SQIVND come from the germline V gene (reference sequence). This CDR3 has 13 residues. The CDR3 is CASSLDVYNEQFF.

J is TRBJ2-1 and V is TRBV12-3 or TRBV12-4. This CDR3 contains 15 residues. This CDR3 reads CASSSQFLTRNEQFF.

The chain carries TRBV7-2 and TRBJ2-6; there is no DNA to check the TCRdb D call of TRBD1. Germline V gene data show CDR1 as SGHTA and CDR2 as FQGNSA. The CDR3 loop spans 16 amino acids. CDR3 sequence: CASSLSGLPGANVLTF.

The V call is TRBV4-2, the J call TRBJ1-4; TCRdb indicates TRBD1, and absent DNA this call remains unverified. The CDR3 is 18 residues long. Germline V lookup: CDR1 LGHNA, CDR2 YNFKEQ. The CDR3 is CASSQDRRREAANEKLFF.

The chain recombines TRBV4-2 with TRBJ2-7. The V gene's germline CDR1 is LGHNA and CDR2 YNFKEQ. The CDR3 contains 12 residues. CDR3 protein: CASSQEGYEQYF.

The rearrangement links TRBV7-3 to TRBJ2-2; TCRdb's assignment of TRBD2 cannot be checked, as there is no DNA. Per the germline V gene, CDR1 is SGHTA and CDR2 is FQGTGA. The CDR3 is 15 residues long. This chain's CDR3 is CASSLTNEITGELFF.

This sequence joins TRBV7-3 and TRBJ2-1; TCRdb outputs TRBD1, but without DNA this stays unchecked. Germline V lookup: CDR1 SGHTA, CDR2 FQGTGA. The CDR3 contains 12 residues. The CDR3 region is CASSATGIGQFF. Looking up the rest from reference TRBV7-3 and TRBJ2-1 gives the full variable domain: GAGVSQTPSNKVTEKGKYVELRCDPISGHTALYWYRQSLGQGPEFLIYFQGTGAADDSGLPNDRFFAVRPEGSVSTLKIQRTERGDSAVYLCASSATGIGQFFGPGTRLTVL.